One sample yielded the 17 T cell receptor beta chains listed below, sequenced in a study of blood T cells in healthy people across ages. Using a J-beta primer mix together with a sample-barcoded 5' primer, a second PCR was run for about 6 to 11 cycles. TCRdb re-analysed the 5' RACE reads in MiXCR, keeping a single row per CDR3 protein. The sample holds hundreds of thousands of distinct CDR3 sequences; about a quarter are singletons and the top ten take approximately 3.6%. The same sample was also used in a study of T cells of mothers and their children.

The sample was blood. These TCRs come from a boy aged 2-9 years in good health.

The chain has TRBV7-9 and TRBJ2-7; TRBD1 aligns across 9 bases. CDR1 SEHNR and CDR2 FQNEAQ come from the germline V gene (reference sequence). V was clipped by 2 bases and J by 2 bases; unmatched bases: 10. The CDR3 has 17 amino acids. Here the CDR3 reads CASSLLGQGSPPYEQYF. The CDR3, as DNA: TGTGCCAGCAGCTTACTGGGACAGGGATCCCCTCCCTACGAGCAGTACTTC.

The rearrangement links TRBV29-1 to TRBJ2-5; the match to TRBD2 covers 9 bases. Germline V gene lookup returns CDR1 SQVTM and CDR2 ANQGSEA. V lost 4 bases, J lost 2 bases, and 5 bases stayed unmatched. This CDR3 contains 14 residues. CDR3 nucleotide sequence: TGCAGCGTTGCAAGGCTAGCGGGACAAGAGACCCAGTACTTC. This sequence encodes CSVARLAGQETQYF.

This clonotype has only a few counts. The V gene is TRBV12-3 or TRBV12-4, the J gene TRBJ1-2; D gene unclear. V lost 6 bases to trimming and J lost 6 bases, with 8 bases between them. The CDR3 is 11 residues long. For the CDR3, the DNA is TGTGCCAGCAGCCGCCTGGATGGCTACACCTTC. Amino acid sequence: CASSRLDGYTF.

The chain links TRBV4-1 to TRBJ1-4; 7 nucleotides match TRBD1. The CDR3 consists of 15 residues. Germline V gene data show CDR1 as MGHRA and CDR2 as YSYEKL. Germline trimming cut 5 bases from V and 8 bases from J; bases unmatched to any gene: 11. CDR3 in amino acids: CASSLNPGGSEKLFF. CDR3 sequence (DNA): TGCGCCAGCAGCTTAAACCCAGGGGGTAGCGAAAAACTGTTTTTT.

This clonotype came up many times. V usage is TRBV9 and J usage is TRBJ2-5; 7 bases are a match to TRBD2. The CDR3 length is 16 residues. CDR1 is SGDLS, CDR2 YYNGEE, per germline. J lost 10 bases, V lost 4 bases, and 19 bases had no gene match. The CDR3 sequence is CASSIGPASGSLGQYF. The CDR3 nucleotides are TGTGCCAGCAGCATCGGCCCTGCTAGCGGATCCCTAGGCCAGTACTTC.

V is TRBV30 and J is TRBJ2-1; D tentatively fits TRBD1 or TRBD2 (6 bases each). Germline V CDR1 and CDR2: GTSNPN, SVGIG (reference sequence). This CDR3 comprises 14 residues. Trimming shortened V by 0 bases and J by 3 bases, and 9 bases separated the two germline ends. CDR3: CAWSVKGGYNEQFF. The CDR3 nucleotides read TGTGCCTGGAGTGTAAAGGGGGGCTACAATGAGCAGTTCTTC.

The chain uses TRBV12-3 or TRBV12-4 and TRBJ1-2; possible D gene TRBD1, 6 bases. V dropped 7 bases and J dropped 0 bases, with 18 bases sitting between them. This CDR3 region has 16 residues. The CDR3 here is CASTPSGGFSNYGYTF. CDR3 coding DNA: TGTGCCAGCACCCCATCGGGGGGCTTCTCTAACTATGGCTACACCTTC.

This clonotype was seen only a few times. The rearrangement uses TRBV12-5 and TRBJ2-5; 9 bases agree with TRBD2. The CDR3 covers 17 residues. Germline V lookup: CDR1 LGHNT, CDR2 FRNRAP. V was pared by 5 bases and J by 0 bases, with 10 bases of the junction left unmatched. The CDR3 protein is CASGTRGLAGNQETQYF. Written as DNA, the CDR3 is TGTGCTAGTGGTACACGGGGGCTAGCGGGGAACCAAGAGACCCAGTACTTC.

The chain combines TRBV6-2 or TRBV6-3 with TRBJ2-1, with 8 bases matching TRBD2. V shed 7 bases, J shed 0 bases, and the junction held 8 bases outside the gene matches. CDR1 MNHEY and CDR2 SVGEGT come from the germline V gene. This CDR3 spans 16 amino acids. The CDR3 loop is CASTPTSGSSYNEQFF. CDR3 nucleotide sequence: TGTGCCAGCACCCCAACGAGCGGGAGCTCCTACAATGAGCAGTTCTTC.

The V and J genes are TRBV6-2 or TRBV6-3 and TRBJ2-5, with a possible D match to TRBD1 (6 bases). Looked up from germline, CDR1 is MNHEY and CDR2 is SVGEGT. V lost 5 bases and J 0 bases, leaving 13 bases between the germline ends. The CDR3 runs to 15 residues. Here the CDR3 reads CASSPMDSYQETQYF. The CDR3 DNA is TGTGCCAGCAGTCCAATGGACAGTTACCAAGAGACCCAGTACTTC.

This clonotype has just a few counts. The rearrangement uses TRBV15 and TRBJ2-3, with TRBD2 identical over 8 bases. Trimming at V came to 6 bases and at J to 4 bases, leaving 6 bases not matched to a gene. The CDR3 contains 14 residues. CDR1 is LNHNV and CDR2 is YYDKDF in the germline V gene (reference sequence). DNA for the CDR3: TGTGCCACCAGACGGGGGGGCCGGGCAGATACGCAGTATTTT. Translated: CATRRGGRADTQYF. Full variable domain (rest looked up from reference TRBV15 and TRBJ2-3): DAMVIQNPRYQVTQFGKPVTLSCSQTLNHNVMYWYQQKSSQAPKLLFHYYDKDFNNEADTPDNFQSRRPNTSFCFLDIRSPGLGDTAMYLCATRRGGRADTQYFGPGTRLTVL.

This clonotype was seen a few times. The chain has TRBV24-1 and TRBJ2-3; D uncertain. In germline, CDR1 is KGHDR, CDR2 SFDVKD. This CDR3 comprises 15 residues. V gave up 2 bases and J gave up 2 bases, with 10 bases separating them. The CDR3 DNA is TGTGCCACCAGTGATTCCCGGGTCTCCACAGATACGCAGTATTTT. It translates to CATSDSRVSTDTQYF.

This clonotype was observed a few times. The chain joins TRBV28 to TRBJ1-6; unclear D gene. Trimming pared 4 bases from V and 10 bases from J, leaving 20 bases between. There are 16 residues in the CDR3. CDR1 is MDHEN, CDR2 SYDVKM, per germline. CDR3 nucleotides: TGTGCCAGCAGTTCCAGATTTGTCGTTTCAGGATCACCCCTCCACTTT. It is translated as CASSSRFVVSGSPLHF.

This chain joins TRBV7-8 and TRBJ2-6; no reliable D call. The CDR3 totals 18 residues. CDR1 SGHVS and CDR2 FQNEAQ come from the germline V gene. Trimming pared 5 bases from V and 2 bases from J, leaving 19 bases between. Written as DNA, the CDR3 is TGTGCCAGCAGCGGCCTCCCAAGGGCTTTTACTGGGGCCAACGTCCTGACTTTC. It specifies CASSGLPRAFTGANVLTF.

DNA for the CDR3: TGTGCCAGCAGCCCCATACTAGTGAAGAGGGAAGAGACCCAGTACTTC. It is translated as CASSPILVKREETQYF. V usage is TRBV6-1 and J usage is TRBJ2-5; maybe TRBD2 (5 bases). V lost 6 bases, J lost 3 bases, and 20 bases lay in between. The CDR3 spans 16 residues. Germline V gene lookup returns CDR1 MNHNS and CDR2 SASEGT.

V gene TRBV10-3 combines with J gene TRBJ1-2; D remains unclear. The CDR3 loop spans 12 amino acids. V shed 2 bases and J shed 6 bases, with 7 bases lying between them. Germline V gives CDR1 ENHRY, CDR2 SYGVKD. The CDR3 protein is CAISEGQDGYTF. DNA of the CDR3: TGTGCCATCAGTGAGGGGCAGGATGGCTACACCTTC.

The chain joins TRBV5-1 to TRBJ2-5; D is perhaps TRBD2 (5 bases). TRBJ2-7 explains the end of the DNA better; the J call may be wrong. Germline CDR1 and CDR2: SGHRS and YFSETQ. CDR3 size: 15 residues. CDR3 in amino acids: CASSLAAGSTYEQYF. The CDR3 DNA reads as TGCGCCAGCAGCTTGGCCGCGGGTTCTACCTACGAGCAGTACTTC.